These 2 T cell receptor beta chains came from one sample sequenced in a study of cytomegalovirus exposure and HLA in healthy donors. Here immunoSEQ multiplex PCR was the method, and the copy in TCRdb shows in-frame clones only, minus some. In the table there are hundreds of thousands of clones, roughly 85% of which are singletons. The material sequenced was PBMCs. These receptors all come from a woman younger than 30 in good health and CMV-seronegative.

This rearrangement joins TRBV27 to TRBJ2-1; 14 bases are shared with TRBD2. The CDR3 consists of 15 residues. The V segment lost 5 bases and the J segment 8 bases; nucleotides outside the gene matches: 5. The germline CDR1 and CDR2 sequences are MNHEY and SMNVEV (reference sequence). The DNA for the CDR3 is TGTGCCAGCAGTACGACTAGCGGGGGGGCTTATGAGCAGTTCTTC. Translated, it gives CASSTTSGGAYEQFF.

J is TRBJ1-2 and V is TRBV19; D is perhaps TRBD1 (6 bases). Germline assignment: CDR1 LNHDA and CDR2 SQIVND (reference sequence). The length of the CDR3 is 13 residues. CDR3 coding DNA: TGTGCAAGCCGGCAAGGGGGGGACTATGGCTACACCTTC. Protein sequence: CASRQGGDYGYTF.